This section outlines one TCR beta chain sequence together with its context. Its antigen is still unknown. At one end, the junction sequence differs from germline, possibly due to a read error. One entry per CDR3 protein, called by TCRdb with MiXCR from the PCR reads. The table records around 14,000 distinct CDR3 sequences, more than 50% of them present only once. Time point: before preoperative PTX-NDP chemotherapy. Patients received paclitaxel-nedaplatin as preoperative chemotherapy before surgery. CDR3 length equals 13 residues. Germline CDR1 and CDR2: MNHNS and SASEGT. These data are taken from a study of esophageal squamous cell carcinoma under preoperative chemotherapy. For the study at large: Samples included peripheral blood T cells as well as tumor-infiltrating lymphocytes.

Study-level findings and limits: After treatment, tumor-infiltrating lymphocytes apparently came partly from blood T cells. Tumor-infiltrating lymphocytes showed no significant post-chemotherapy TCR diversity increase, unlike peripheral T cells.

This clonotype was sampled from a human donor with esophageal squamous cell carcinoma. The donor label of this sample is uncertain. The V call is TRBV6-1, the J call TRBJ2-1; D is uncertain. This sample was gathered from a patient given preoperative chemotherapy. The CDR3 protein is CASKEVSTDEQFF. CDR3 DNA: TGTGCCAGCAAGGAAGTGAGCACAGATGAGCAGTTCTTT.